Reported below is one T cell receptor (beta chain). The antigen it binds to is not known. No much larger clonotype is one base removed from it; base qualities were not supplied. Deletion took 3 bases off V and 0 bases off J, with a span of 9 bases between the germline ends. Its CDR3 holds 14 amino acids, cysteine through phenylalanine. Only CDR3 DNA is held: 42 bases, read in frame from base 1. Taken from the germline V gene, the CDR1 and CDR2 loops are LGHNA and YNFKEQ. The library was produced with RT-PCR. Sequencing took place on an Illumina HiSeq 2500. TCRdb reprocessed the public reads (quality trimming at Q25 with fastp, clone calling with MiXCR) and kept in-frame beta chains. Rows with a matching CDR3 protein are joined into one entry that keeps the most common DNA and genes. The sample data list around 750,000 distinct CDR3 sequences, and 21% of these were observed just once. Of the sample, more than 8.5% is held by the ten largest clones.

This entry comes from a study of response to subunit inactivated influenza vaccine (dated by TCRdb to the late 2010s). Notes on the research overall: To follow how T cells responded to a trivalent subunit inactivated influenza vaccine, the researchers relied on deep quantitative profiling of the T cell receptor repertoire. Results the study describes overall, beyond this receptor: According to the authors, only a limited number of new T cells may be recruited by each seasonal influenza vaccination.

Recombination connected TRBV4-2 to TRBJ2-7; a confident D gene designation cannot be given. This specimen consisted of PBMCs from blood, obtained 5 days after vaccination. This receptor was obtained from a man aged 50 to 60 who received an inactivated influenza vaccine. Donor details come from another sample of the same person, matched by shared clones. For the CDR3, the sequence is CASSHSIGSYEQYF. The nucleotides read TGTGCCAGCAGCCACAGTATTGGCTCCTACGAGCAGTACTTC.